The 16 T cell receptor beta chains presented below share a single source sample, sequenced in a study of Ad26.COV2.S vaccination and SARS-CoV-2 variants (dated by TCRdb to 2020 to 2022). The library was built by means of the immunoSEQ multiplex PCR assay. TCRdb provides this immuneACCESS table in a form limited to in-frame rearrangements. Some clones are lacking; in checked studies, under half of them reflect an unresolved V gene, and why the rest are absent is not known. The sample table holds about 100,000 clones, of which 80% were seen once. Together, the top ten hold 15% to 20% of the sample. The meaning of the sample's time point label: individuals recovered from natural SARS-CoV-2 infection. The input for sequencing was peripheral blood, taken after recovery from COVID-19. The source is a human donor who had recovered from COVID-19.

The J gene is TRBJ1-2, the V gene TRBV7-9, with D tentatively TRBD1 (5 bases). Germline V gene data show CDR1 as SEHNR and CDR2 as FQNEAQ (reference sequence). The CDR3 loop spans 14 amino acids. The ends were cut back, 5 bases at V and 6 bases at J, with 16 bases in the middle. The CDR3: CASSPWGVGHGYTF. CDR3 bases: TGTGCCAGCAGCCCCTGGGGGGTCGGGCATGGCTACACCTTC. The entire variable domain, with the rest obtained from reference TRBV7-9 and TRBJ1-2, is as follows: DTGVSQNPRHKITKRGQNVTFRCDPISEHNRLYWYRQTLGQGPEFLTYFQNEAQLEKSRLLSDRFSAERPKGSFSTLEIQRTEQGDSAMYLCASSPWGVGHGYTFGSGTRLTVV.

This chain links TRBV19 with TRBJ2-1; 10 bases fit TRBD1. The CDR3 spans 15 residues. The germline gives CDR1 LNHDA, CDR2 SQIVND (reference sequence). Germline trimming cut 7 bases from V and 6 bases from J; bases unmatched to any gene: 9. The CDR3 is CASIQDRGSVNEQFF. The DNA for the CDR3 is TGTGCCAGTATCCAGGACAGGGGGTCAGTCAATGAGCAGTTCTTC.

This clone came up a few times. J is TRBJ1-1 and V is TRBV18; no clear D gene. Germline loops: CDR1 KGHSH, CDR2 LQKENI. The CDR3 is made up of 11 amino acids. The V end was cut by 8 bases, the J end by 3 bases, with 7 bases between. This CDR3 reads CASHGDTEAFF. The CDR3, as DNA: TGTGCCAGCCACGGGGACACTGAAGCTTTCTTT.

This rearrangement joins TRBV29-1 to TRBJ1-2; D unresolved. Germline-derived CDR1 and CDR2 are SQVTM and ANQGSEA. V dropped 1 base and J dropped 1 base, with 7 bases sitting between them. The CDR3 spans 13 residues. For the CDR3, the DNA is TGCAGCGTTGAAGCGTTCGATAACTATGGCTACACCTTC. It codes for CSVEAFDNYGYTF.

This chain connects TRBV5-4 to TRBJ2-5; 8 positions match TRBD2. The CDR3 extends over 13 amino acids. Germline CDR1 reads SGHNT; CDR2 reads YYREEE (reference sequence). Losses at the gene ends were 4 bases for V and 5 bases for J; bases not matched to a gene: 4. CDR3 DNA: TGTGCCAGCAGCCCCCGGGGGGGGGAGACCCAGTACTTC. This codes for CASSPRGGETQYF.

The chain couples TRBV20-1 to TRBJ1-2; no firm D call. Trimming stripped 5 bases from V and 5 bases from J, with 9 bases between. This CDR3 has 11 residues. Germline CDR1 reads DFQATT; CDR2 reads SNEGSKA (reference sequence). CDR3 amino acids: CSAPRGYGYTF. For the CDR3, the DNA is TGCAGTGCTCCGAGAGGGTATGGCTACACCTTC.

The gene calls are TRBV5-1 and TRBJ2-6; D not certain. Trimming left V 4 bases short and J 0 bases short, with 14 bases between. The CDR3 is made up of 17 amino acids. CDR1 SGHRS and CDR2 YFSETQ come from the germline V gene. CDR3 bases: TGCGCCAGCAGCAGGACGGTCCTCCTCTCTGGGGCCAACGTCCTGACTTTC. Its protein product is CASSRTVLLSGANVLTF.

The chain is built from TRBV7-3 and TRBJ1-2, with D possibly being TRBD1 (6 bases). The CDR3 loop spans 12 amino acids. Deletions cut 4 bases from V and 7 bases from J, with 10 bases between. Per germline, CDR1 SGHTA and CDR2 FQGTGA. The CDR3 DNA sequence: TGTGCCAGCAGCTCGGGACAAGGTGGCTACACCTTC. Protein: CASSSGQGGYTF.

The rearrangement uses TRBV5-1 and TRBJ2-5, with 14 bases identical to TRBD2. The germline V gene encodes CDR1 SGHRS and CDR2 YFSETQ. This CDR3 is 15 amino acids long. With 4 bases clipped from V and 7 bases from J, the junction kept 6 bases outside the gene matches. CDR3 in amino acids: CASSPGLAGGMTQYF. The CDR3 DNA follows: TGCGCCAGCAGCCCTGGACTAGCGGGGGGTATGACCCAGTACTTC.

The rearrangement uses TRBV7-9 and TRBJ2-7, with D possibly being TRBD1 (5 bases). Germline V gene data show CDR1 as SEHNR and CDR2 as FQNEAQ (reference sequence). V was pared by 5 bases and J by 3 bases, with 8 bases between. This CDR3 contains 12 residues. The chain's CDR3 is CASSPTGYEQYF. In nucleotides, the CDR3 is TGTGCCAGCAGCCCTACAGGCTACGAGCAGTACTTC.

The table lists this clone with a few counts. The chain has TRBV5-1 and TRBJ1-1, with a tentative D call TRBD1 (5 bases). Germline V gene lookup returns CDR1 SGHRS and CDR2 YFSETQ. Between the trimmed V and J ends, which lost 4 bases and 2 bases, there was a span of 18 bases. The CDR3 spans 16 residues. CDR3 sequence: CASSKDAGKGNTEAFF. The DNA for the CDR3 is TGCGCCAGCAGCAAGGACGCAGGGAAAGGCAACACTGAAGCTTTCTTT.

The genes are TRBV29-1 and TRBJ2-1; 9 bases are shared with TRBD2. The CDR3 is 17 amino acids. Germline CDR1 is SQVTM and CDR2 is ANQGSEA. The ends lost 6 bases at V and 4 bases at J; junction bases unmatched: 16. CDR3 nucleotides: TGCAGCGTACCCCCGGCTTTAGGTAGCGGGGGTTACAATGAGCAGTTCTTC. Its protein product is CSVPPALGSGGYNEQFF.

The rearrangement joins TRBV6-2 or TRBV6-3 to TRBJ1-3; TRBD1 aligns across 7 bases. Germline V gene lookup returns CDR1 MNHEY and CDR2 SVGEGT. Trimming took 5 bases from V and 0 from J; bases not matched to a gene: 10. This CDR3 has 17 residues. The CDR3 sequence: CASSLLRGQSSGNTIYF. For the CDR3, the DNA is TGTGCCAGCAGTCTATTAAGGGGGCAAAGCTCTGGAAACACCATATATTTT.

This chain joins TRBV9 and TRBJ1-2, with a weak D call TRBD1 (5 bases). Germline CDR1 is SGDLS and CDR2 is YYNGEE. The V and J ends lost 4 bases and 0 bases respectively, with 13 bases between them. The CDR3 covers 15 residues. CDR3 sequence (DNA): TGTGCCAGCAGCCGCCTGGCAGGGACTAACTATGGCTACACCTTC. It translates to CASSRLAGTNYGYTF.

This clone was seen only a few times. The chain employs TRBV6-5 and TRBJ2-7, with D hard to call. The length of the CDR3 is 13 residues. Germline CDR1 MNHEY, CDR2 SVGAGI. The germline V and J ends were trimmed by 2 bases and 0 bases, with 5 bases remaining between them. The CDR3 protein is CASSYGASYEQYF. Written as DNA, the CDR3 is TGTGCCAGCAGTTACGGAGCCTCCTACGAGCAGTACTTC.

The CDR3 loop reads CASSIQRESTDTQYF. The CDR3 DNA is TGTGCCAGCAGCATCCAGCGGGAGAGCACAGATACGCAGTATTTT. The rearrangement links TRBV7-3 to TRBJ2-3; 8 bases agree with TRBD2. Germline-derived CDR1 and CDR2 are SGHTA and FQGTGA. Trimming at V came to 5 bases and at J to 0 bases, leaving 4 bases not matched to a gene. The CDR3 extends over 15 amino acids. The full variable domain, in which reference TRBV7-3 and TRBJ2-3 provide the parts outside the CDR3, is GAGVSQTPSNKVTEKGKYVELRCDPISGHTALYWYRQSLGQGPEFLIYFQGTGAADDSGLPNDRFFAVRPEGSVSTLKIQRTERGDSAVYLCASSIQRESTDTQYFGPGTRLTVL.